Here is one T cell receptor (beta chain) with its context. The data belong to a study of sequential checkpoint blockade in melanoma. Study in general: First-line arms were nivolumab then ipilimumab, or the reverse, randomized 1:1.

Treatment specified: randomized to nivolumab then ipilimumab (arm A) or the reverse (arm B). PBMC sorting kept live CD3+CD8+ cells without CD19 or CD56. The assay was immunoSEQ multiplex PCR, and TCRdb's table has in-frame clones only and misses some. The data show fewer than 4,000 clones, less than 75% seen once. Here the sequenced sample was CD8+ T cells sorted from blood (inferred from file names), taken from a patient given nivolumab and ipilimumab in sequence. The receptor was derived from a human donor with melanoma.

Written as DNA, the CDR3 is TGTGCCAGCAGCTCCGAATTAGTATCCGAGCAGTACTTC. Encoded protein: CASSSELVSEQYF. V gene TRBV7-9 combines with J gene TRBJ2-7; D remains unclear. Trimming stripped 4 bases from V and 6 bases from J, with 13 bases between. Per germline, CDR1 SEHNR and CDR2 FQNEAQ (reference sequence). The CDR3 length is 13 residues.